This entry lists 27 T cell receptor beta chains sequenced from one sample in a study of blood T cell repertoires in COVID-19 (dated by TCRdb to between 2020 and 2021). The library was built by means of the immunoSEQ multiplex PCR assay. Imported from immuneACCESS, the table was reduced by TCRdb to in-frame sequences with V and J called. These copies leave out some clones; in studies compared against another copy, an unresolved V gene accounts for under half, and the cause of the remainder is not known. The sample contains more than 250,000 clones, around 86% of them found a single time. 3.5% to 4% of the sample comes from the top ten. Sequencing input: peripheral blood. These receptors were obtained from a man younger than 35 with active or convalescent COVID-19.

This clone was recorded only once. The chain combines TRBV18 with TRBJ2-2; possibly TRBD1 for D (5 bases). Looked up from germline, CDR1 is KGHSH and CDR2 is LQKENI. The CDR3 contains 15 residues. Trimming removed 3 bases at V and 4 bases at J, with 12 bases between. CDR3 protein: CASSPARDGTGELFF. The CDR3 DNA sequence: TGTGCCAGCTCACCCGCCAGGGATGGCACCGGGGAGCTGTTTTTT.

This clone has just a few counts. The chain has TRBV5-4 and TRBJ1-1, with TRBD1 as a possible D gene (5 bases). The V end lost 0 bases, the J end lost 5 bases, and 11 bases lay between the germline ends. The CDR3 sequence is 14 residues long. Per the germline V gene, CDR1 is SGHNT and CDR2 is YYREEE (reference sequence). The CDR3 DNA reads TGTGCCAGCAGCTTGGAGAATCGGGGGACTGAAGCTTTCTTT. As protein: CASSLENRGTEAFF.

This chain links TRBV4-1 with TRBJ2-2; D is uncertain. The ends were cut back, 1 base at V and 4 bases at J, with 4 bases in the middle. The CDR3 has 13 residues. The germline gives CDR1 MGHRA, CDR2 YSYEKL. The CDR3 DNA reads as TGCGCCAGCAGCCAAGTGAGCACCGGGGAGCTGTTTTTT. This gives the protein CASSQVSTGELFF.

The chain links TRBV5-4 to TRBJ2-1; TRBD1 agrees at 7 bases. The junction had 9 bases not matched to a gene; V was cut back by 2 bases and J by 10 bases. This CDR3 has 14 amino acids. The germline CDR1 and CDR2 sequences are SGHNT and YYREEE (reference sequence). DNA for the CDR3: TGTGCCAGCAGCTTAAGGGACAGTGCTAACGAGCAGTTCTTC. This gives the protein CASSLRDSANEQFF.

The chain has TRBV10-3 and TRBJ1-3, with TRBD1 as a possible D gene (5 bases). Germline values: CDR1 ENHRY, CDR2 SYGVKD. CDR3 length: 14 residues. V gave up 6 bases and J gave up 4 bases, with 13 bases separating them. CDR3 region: CAIRETERGNTIYF. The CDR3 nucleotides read TGTGCCATCAGGGAGACAGAAAGGGGAAACACCATATATTTT.

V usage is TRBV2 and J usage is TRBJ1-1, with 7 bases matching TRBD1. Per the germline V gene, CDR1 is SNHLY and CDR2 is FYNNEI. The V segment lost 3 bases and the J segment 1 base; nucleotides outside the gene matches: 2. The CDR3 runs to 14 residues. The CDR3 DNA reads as TGTGCCAGCAGTGACGGACAGGCGAACACTGAAGCTTTCTTT. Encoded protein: CASSDGQANTEAFF.

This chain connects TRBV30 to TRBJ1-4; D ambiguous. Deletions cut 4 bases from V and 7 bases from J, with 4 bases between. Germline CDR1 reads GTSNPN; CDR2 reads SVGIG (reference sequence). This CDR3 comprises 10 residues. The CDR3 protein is CAWNGEKLFF. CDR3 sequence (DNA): TGTGCCTGGAACGGTGAAAAACTGTTTTTT.

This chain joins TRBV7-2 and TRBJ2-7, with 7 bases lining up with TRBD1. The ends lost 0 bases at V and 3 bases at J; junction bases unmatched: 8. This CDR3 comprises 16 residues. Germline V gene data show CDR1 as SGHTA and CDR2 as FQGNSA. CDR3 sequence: CASSLAAQGVSYEQYF. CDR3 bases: TGTGCCAGCAGCTTAGCAGCCCAGGGGGTAAGCTACGAGCAGTACTTC.

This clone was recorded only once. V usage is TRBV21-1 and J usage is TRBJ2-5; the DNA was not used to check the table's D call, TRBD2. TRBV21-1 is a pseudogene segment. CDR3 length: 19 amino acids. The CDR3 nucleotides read TGTGCCAGCTCCACCTCTCCTAGCGGGGGGGAGTTTGGGGAAGAGACCCAGTACTTC. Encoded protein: CASSTSPSGGEFGEETQYF.

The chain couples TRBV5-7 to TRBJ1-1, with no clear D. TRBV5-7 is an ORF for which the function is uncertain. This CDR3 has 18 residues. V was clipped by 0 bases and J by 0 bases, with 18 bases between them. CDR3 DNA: TGTGCCAGCAGCTTGGAAGTTACCCTAGGCGCCATGAACACTGAAGCTTTCTTT. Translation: CASSLEVTLGAMNTEAFF.

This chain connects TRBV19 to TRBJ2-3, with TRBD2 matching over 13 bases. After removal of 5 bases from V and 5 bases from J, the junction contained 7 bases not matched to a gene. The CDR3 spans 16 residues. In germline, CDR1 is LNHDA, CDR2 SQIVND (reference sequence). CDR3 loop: CASSLGLAGVKDTQYF. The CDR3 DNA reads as TGTGCCAGTAGTCTCGGACTAGCGGGAGTTAAAGATACGCAGTATTTT. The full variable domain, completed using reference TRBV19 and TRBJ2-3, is DGGITQSPKYLFRKEGQNVTLSCEQNLNHDAMYWYRQDPGQGLRLIYYSQIVNDFQKGDIAEGYSVSREKKESFPLTVTSAQKNPTAFYLCASSLGLAGVKDTQYFGPGTRLTVL.

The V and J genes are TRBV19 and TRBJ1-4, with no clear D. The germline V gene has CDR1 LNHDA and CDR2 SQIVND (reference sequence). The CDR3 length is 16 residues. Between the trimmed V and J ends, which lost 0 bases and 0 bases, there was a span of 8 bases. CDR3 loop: CASSIDSFATNEKLFF. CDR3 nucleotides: TGTGCCAGTAGTATAGACAGTTTTGCAACTAATGAAAAACTGTTTTTT.

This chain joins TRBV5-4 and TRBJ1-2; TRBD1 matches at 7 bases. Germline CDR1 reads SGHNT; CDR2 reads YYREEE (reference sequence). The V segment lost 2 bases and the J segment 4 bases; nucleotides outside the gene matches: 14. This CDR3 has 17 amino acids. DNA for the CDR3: TGTGCCAGCAGCTTTGGGACAGTCCTACTAGGGGGCTATGGCTACACCTTC. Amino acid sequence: CASSFGTVLLGGYGYTF.

The CDR3 loop reads CASSVGPEGSGTQYF. The CDR3 bases are TGTGCCAGCAGCGTAGGGCCTGAGGGTTCGGGGACCCAGTACTTC. The genes are TRBV9 and TRBJ2-5, with D maybe TRBD2 (5 bases). V gave up 0 bases and J gave up 7 bases, with 16 bases separating them. CDR1 is SGDLS and CDR2 is YYNGEE in the germline V gene. The CDR3 totals 15 residues.

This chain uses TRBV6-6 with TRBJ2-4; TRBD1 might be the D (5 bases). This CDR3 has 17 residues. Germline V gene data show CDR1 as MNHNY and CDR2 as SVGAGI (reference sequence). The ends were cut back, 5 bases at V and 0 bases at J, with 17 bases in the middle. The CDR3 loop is CASSPLGRTLAKNIQYF. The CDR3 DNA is TGTGCCAGCAGTCCCCTGGGCCGGACACTAGCCAAAAACATTCAGTACTTC.

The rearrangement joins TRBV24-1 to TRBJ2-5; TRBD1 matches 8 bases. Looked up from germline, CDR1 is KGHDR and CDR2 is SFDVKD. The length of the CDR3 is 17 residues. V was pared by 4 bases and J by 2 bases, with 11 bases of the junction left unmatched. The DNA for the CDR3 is TGTGCCACCAGTGAAGGACAGGGATTACCTAAACAAGAGACCCAGTACTTC. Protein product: CATSEGQGLPKQETQYF.

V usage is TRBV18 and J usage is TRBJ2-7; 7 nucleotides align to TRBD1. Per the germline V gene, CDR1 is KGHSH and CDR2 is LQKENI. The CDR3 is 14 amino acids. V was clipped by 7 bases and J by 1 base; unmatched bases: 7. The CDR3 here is CASCNRQGSYEQYF. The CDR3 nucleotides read TGTGCCAGCTGTAACAGACAGGGTTCCTACGAGCAGTACTTC. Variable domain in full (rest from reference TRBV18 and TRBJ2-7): NAGVMQNPRHLVRRRGQEARLRCSPMKGHSHVYWYRQLPEEGLKFMVYLQKENIIDESGMPKERFSAEFPKEGPSILRIQQVVRGDSAAYFCASCNRQGSYEQYFGPGTRLTVT.

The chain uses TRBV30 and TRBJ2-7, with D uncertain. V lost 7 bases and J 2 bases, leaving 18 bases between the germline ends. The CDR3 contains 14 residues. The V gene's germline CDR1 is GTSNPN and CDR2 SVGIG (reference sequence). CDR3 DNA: TGTGCCTCCCGACCCCCGACACGTACCTACGAGCAGTACTTC. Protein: CASRPPTRTYEQYF.

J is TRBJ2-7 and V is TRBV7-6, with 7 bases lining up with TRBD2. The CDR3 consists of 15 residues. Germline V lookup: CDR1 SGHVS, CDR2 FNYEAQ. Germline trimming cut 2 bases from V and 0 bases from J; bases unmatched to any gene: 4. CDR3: CASSLMAGASYEQYF. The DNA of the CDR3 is TGTGCCAGCAGCTTAATGGCGGGAGCCTCCTACGAGCAGTACTTC.

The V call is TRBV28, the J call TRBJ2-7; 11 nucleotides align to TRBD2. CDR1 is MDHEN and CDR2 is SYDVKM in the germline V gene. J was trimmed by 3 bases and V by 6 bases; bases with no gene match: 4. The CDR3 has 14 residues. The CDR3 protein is CASRIAGGFYEQYF. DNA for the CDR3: TGTGCCAGCAGAATAGCGGGGGGGTTCTACGAGCAGTACTTC.

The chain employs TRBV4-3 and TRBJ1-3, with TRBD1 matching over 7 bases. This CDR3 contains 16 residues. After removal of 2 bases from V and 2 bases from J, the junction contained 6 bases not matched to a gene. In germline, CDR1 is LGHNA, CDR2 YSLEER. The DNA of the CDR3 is TGCGCCAGCAGCCAATCTTATACAGGGGCTGGAAACACCATATATTTT. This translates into CASSQSYTGAGNTIYF.

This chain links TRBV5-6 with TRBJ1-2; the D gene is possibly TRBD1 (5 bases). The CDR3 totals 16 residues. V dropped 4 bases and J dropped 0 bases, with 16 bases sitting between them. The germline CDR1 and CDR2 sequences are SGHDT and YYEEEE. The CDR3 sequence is CASSIGTGVSNYGYTF. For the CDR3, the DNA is TGTGCCAGCAGCATCGGGACGGGGGTATCTAACTATGGCTACACCTTC.

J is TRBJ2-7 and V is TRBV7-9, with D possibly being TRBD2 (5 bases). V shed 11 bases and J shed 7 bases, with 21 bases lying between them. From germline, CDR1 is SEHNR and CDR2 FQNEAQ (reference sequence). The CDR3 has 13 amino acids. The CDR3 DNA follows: TGTGCCGGCCAATGGACCCCGGAGGAAGAGCAGTACTTC. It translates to CAGQWTPEEEQYF.

This CDR3 reads CASSFYGNTIYF. CDR3 in DNA: TGTGCCAGCAGTTTTTATGGAAACACCATATATTTT. This chain joins TRBV12-3 or TRBV12-4 and TRBJ1-3; D unresolved. V dropped 3 bases and J dropped 3 bases, with 3 bases sitting between them. There are 12 residues in the CDR3.

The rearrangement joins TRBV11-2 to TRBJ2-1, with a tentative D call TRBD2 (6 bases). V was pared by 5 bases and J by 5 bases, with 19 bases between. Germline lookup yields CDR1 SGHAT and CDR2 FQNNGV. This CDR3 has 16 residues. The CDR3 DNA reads TGTGCCAGCAGCCCCTTGGGGGGATCCGGGAACAATGAGCAGTTCTTC. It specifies CASSPLGGSGNNEQFF.

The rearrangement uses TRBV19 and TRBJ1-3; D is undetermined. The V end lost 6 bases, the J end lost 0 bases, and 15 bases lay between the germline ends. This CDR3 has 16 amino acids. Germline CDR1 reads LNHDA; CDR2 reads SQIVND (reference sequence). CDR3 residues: CASREDGRVSGNTIYF. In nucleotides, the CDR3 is TGTGCCAGTAGAGAGGACGGGAGAGTCTCTGGAAACACCATATATTTT.

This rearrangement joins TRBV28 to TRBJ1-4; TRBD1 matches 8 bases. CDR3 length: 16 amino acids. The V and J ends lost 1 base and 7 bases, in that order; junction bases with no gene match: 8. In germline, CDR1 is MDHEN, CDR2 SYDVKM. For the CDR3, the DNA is TGTGCCAGCAGTTTATCTAACAGGGGGTTATTTGAAAAACTGTTTTTT. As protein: CASSLSNRGLFEKLFF.